This is a list of T cell receptor beta chains from one sample in a study of blood T cells in healthy people across ages. One entry per CDR3 protein, called by TCRdb with MiXCR from the 5' RACE reads. Among some 760,000 distinct CDR3 sequences listed, 20% to 25% were seen once. The sample also formed part of further work on T cells of mothers and their children.

Input material: blood. These receptor sequences come from a boy aged 5-17 years in good health. CDR3s include the opening cysteine and the closing phenylalanine or tryptophan. Fields, in order: clone size, J gene, D gene, V gene, CDR3 protein, CDR3 DNA. The D gene is left open where the match is weak. Clone size is stated in some rows and not others, as once, few, many or a class when expanded.

clone size: -; J gene: TRBJ2-7; D gene: TRBD1; V gene: TRBV12-3/TRBV12-4; CDR3 protein: CASSRATGAYEQYF; CDR3 DNA: TGTGCCAGCAGTCGTGCGACAGGGGCCTACGAGCAGTACTTC
clone size: few; J gene: TRBJ2-7; D gene: -; V gene: TRBV15; CDR3 protein: CATSREQGYEQYF; CDR3 DNA: TGTGCCACCAGCAGAGAACAGGGCTACGAGCAGTACTTC
clone size: -; J gene: TRBJ2-7; D gene: -; V gene: TRBV5-1; CDR3 protein: CASGGSGTDEQYF; CDR3 DNA: TGCGCCAGCGGCGGTAGCGGGACAGACGAGCAGTACTTC
clone size: -; J gene: TRBJ2-7; D gene: -; V gene: TRBV20-1; CDR3 protein: CSAAPGPYYEQYF; CDR3 DNA: TGCAGTGCTGCGCCGGGACCTTACTACGAGCAGTACTTC
clone size: -; J gene: TRBJ2-7; D gene: -; V gene: TRBV12-5; CDR3 protein: CASVSEQYF; CDR3 DNA: TGTGCTAGTGTATCCGAGCAGTACTTC
clone size: -; J gene: TRBJ2-5; D gene: -; V gene: TRBV6-1; CDR3 protein: CASSEPPINQETQYF; CDR3 DNA: TGTGCCAGCAGTGAACCTCCCATCAACCAAGAGACCCAGTACTTC
clone size: -; J gene: TRBJ2-1; D gene: TRBD2; V gene: TRBV5-1; CDR3 protein: CASRSGTSGDSYNEQFF; CDR3 DNA: TGCGCCAGCAGGTCCGGGACTAGCGGGGATTCCTACAATGAGCAGTTCTTC
clone size: few; J gene: TRBJ2-3; D gene: -; V gene: TRBV7-2; CDR3 protein: CASSFGEDTQYF; CDR3 DNA: TGTGCCAGCAGTTTCGGGGAAGATACGCAGTATTTT
clone size: -; J gene: TRBJ2-3; D gene: TRBD2; V gene: TRBV29-1; CDR3 protein: CSVEGLAGDSDTQYF; CDR3 DNA: TGCAGCGTTGAAGGGCTAGCGGGAGATTCAGATACGCAGTATTTT
clone size: -; J gene: TRBJ1-2; D gene: -; V gene: TRBV9; CDR3 protein: CASSVGPEDAVNYGYTF; CDR3 DNA: TGTGCCAGCAGCGTAGGGCCGGAGGATGCTGTAAACTATGGCTACACCTTC
clone size: few; J gene: TRBJ1-2; D gene: TRBD1; V gene: TRBV19; CDR3 protein: CASTNPGQISHYGYTF; CDR3 DNA: TGTGCCAGTACGAACCCGGGACAGATATCCCACTATGGCTACACCTTC
clone size: -; J gene: TRBJ2-1; D gene: -; V gene: TRBV5-1; CDR3 protein: CASSLVVGGREQFF; CDR3 DNA: TGCGCCAGCAGCTTGGTGGTTGGGGGACGGGAGCAGTTCTTC
clone size: -; J gene: TRBJ2-1; D gene: TRBD2; V gene: TRBV3-1; CDR3 protein: CASSQGIGRAYEQFF; CDR3 DNA: TGTGCCAGCAGCCAAGGTATCGGGAGGGCCTATGAGCAGTTCTTC
clone size: -; J gene: TRBJ2-7; D gene: -; V gene: TRBV6-5; CDR3 protein: CASSYLNSVYEQYF; CDR3 DNA: TGTGCCAGCAGTTATCTCAATTCCGTCTACGAGCAGTACTTC
clone size: -; J gene: TRBJ2-1; D gene: TRBD2; V gene: TRBV28; CDR3 protein: CASSLKGGRAYNEQFF; CDR3 DNA: TGTGCCAGCAGCCTAAAAGGCGGGAGGGCCTACAATGAGCAGTTCTTC
clone size: -; J gene: TRBJ2-4; D gene: TRBD2; V gene: TRBV2; CDR3 protein: CAILIDTGVTSGIAKNIQYF; CDR3 DNA: TGTGCCATCCTCATTGACACAGGGGTCACTAGCGGGATAGCCAAAAACATTCAGTACTTC
clone size: -; J gene: TRBJ2-7; D gene: -; V gene: TRBV28; CDR3 protein: CASLGRKWEVNEQYF; CDR3 DNA: TGTGCCAGCTTGGGGCGAAAGTGGGAGGTCAACGAGCAGTACTTC
clone size: -; J gene: TRBJ2-7; D gene: TRBD1; V gene: TRBV2; CDR3 protein: CASYRDSTYEQYF; CDR3 DNA: TGTGCCAGCTACCGGGACAGTACCTACGAGCAGTACTTC
clone size: -; J gene: TRBJ2-7; D gene: -; V gene: TRBV28; CDR3 protein: CASSFLDYYEQYF; CDR3 DNA: TGTGCCAGCAGTTTTTTGGACTACTACGAGCAGTACTTC
clone size: -; J gene: TRBJ2-3; D gene: TRBD2; V gene: TRBV3-1; CDR3 protein: CASSQRTSVLTDTQYF; CDR3 DNA: TGTGCCAGCAGCCAGCGGACTAGCGTACTCACAGATACGCAGTATTTT
clone size: -; J gene: TRBJ1-2; D gene: -; V gene: TRBV27; CDR3 protein: CASSSATRGANYGYTF; CDR3 DNA: TGTGCCAGCAGTTCGGCCACGCGGGGCGCGAACTATGGCTACACCTTC
clone size: -; J gene: TRBJ2-7; D gene: -; V gene: TRBV27; CDR3 protein: CASSLTSGLLNEQYF; CDR3 DNA: TGTGCCAGCAGTTTAACCTCTGGCTTACTGAACGAGCAGTACTTC
clone size: few; J gene: TRBJ2-5; D gene: TRBD2; V gene: TRBV3-1; CDR3 protein: CASSQEGGGASETQYF; CDR3 DNA: TGTGCCAGCAGCCAAGAAGGCGGGGGGGCGTCGGAGACCCAGTACTTC
clone size: -; J gene: TRBJ2-1; D gene: TRBD1; V gene: TRBV29-1; CDR3 protein: CSVGRTGGREQFF; CDR3 DNA: TGCAGCGTTGGAAGAACAGGGGGCAGGGAGCAGTTCTTC
clone size: -; J gene: TRBJ2-5; D gene: -; V gene: TRBV20-1; CDR3 protein: CSARDPLIHTGLQETQYF; CDR3 DNA: TGCAGTGCTAGAGATCCCCTTATCCATACAGGGCTGCAAGAGACCCAGTACTTC
clone size: few; J gene: TRBJ1-6; D gene: -; V gene: TRBV12-3/TRBV12-4; CDR3 protein: CASSLGGSNNSPLHF; CDR3 DNA: TGTGCCAGCAGTTTAGGGGGGTCTAATAATTCACCCCTCCACTTT
clone size: -; J gene: TRBJ1-1; D gene: -; V gene: TRBV10-2; CDR3 protein: CASSEIVGYVAFF; CDR3 DNA: TGCGCCAGCAGTGAGATCGTGGGTTATGTGGCTTTCTTT
clone size: few; J gene: TRBJ1-1; D gene: -; V gene: TRBV9; CDR3 protein: CASSVAGGNTEAFF; CDR3 DNA: TGTGCCAGCAGCGTAGCGGGGGGGAACACTGAAGCTTTCTTT
clone size: -; J gene: TRBJ2-5; D gene: TRBD1; V gene: TRBV27; CDR3 protein: CASSLLQGAEETQYF; CDR3 DNA: TGTGCCAGCAGTTTATTACAGGGGGCGGAAGAGACCCAGTACTTC
clone size: few; J gene: TRBJ2-3; D gene: TRBD2; V gene: TRBV6-4; CDR3 protein: CASRGLAKWYF; CDR3 DNA: TGTGCCAGCAGGGGACTAGCAAAATGGTATTTT
clone size: -; J gene: TRBJ1-4; D gene: -; V gene: TRBV11-2; CDR3 protein: CASSFSRDGEKLFF; CDR3 DNA: TGTGCCAGCAGCTTCAGTAGGGATGGCGAAAAACTGTTTTTT
clone size: -; J gene: TRBJ2-5; D gene: TRBD2; V gene: TRBV9; CDR3 protein: CASSVALAGGEEGTQYF; CDR3 DNA: TGTGCCAGCAGCGTAGCACTAGCGGGAGGAGAGGAAGGGACCCAGTACTTC
clone size: few; J gene: TRBJ1-5; D gene: -; V gene: TRBV3-1; CDR3 protein: CASSQSRVENQPQHF; CDR3 DNA: TGTGCCAGCAGCCAAAGTAGGGTAGAGAATCAGCCCCAGCATTTT
clone size: -; J gene: TRBJ2-3; D gene: TRBD2; V gene: TRBV2; CDR3 protein: CASSEDGLAGGPFADTQYF; CDR3 DNA: TGTGCCAGCAGTGAAGATGGACTAGCGGGAGGGCCGTTCGCAGATACGCAGTATTTT
clone size: -; J gene: TRBJ2-7; D gene: -; V gene: TRBV18; CDR3 protein: CASSSNAGTYYEQYF; CDR3 DNA: TGTGCCAGCTCATCTAACGCCGGGACCTACTACGAGCAGTACTTC
clone size: few; J gene: TRBJ2-7; D gene: TRBD1; V gene: TRBV5-1; CDR3 protein: CASSFLGDSTYEQYF; CDR3 DNA: TGCGCCAGCAGCTTTTTAGGGGACAGTACCTACGAGCAGTACTTC
clone size: -; J gene: TRBJ2-5; D gene: TRBD2; V gene: TRBV20-1; CDR3 protein: CSARDTSGGASLVTQYF; CDR3 DNA: TGCAGTGCTAGAGATACTAGCGGGGGGGCATCACTCGTGACCCAGTACTTC
clone size: few; J gene: TRBJ2-5; D gene: -; V gene: TRBV7-9; CDR3 protein: CASSPIPSETQYF; CDR3 DNA: TGTGCCAGCAGCCCCATCCCTAGCGAGACCCAGTACTTC
clone size: few; J gene: TRBJ2-1; D gene: -; V gene: TRBV24-1; CDR3 protein: CATSDPSVAYNEQFF; CDR3 DNA: TGTGCCACCAGTGATCCCTCGGTAGCCTACAATGAGCAGTTCTTC
clone size: -; J gene: TRBJ2-5; D gene: -; V gene: TRBV2; CDR3 protein: CASSESQGHQETQYF; CDR3 DNA: TGTGCCAGCAGCGAATCCCAGGGCCACCAAGAGACCCAGTACTTC
clone size: -; J gene: TRBJ2-3; D gene: -; V gene: TRBV7-8; CDR3 protein: CASSLALRTVWNTDTQYF; CDR3 DNA: TGTGCCAGCAGCTTAGCGCTTCGTACTGTTTGGAACACAGATACGCAGTATTTT
clone size: -; J gene: TRBJ2-1; D gene: -; V gene: TRBV3-1; CDR3 protein: CASSYSGSNLYNEQFF; CDR3 DNA: TGTGCCAGCAGCTACAGCGGGTCCAATCTCTACAACGAGCAGTTCTTC
clone size: -; J gene: TRBJ2-6; D gene: TRBD1; V gene: TRBV28; CDR3 protein: CASRKGQGALGANVLTF; CDR3 DNA: TGTGCCAGCAGAAAGGGACAGGGGGCGCTTGGGGCCAACGTCCTGACTTTC
clone size: few; J gene: TRBJ2-4; D gene: -; V gene: TRBV28; CDR3 protein: CASSGDWADIQYF; CDR3 DNA: TGTGCCAGCAGTGGGGACTGGGCTGACATTCAGTACTTC
clone size: -; J gene: TRBJ2-1; D gene: TRBD2; V gene: TRBV20-1; CDR3 protein: CSARVPAGVYNEQFF; CDR3 DNA: TGCAGTGCTAGAGTCCCAGCGGGGGTATACAATGAGCAGTTCTTC
clone size: few; J gene: TRBJ2-2; D gene: -; V gene: TRBV5-1; CDR3 protein: CASSLPVPGGELFF; CDR3 DNA: TGCGCCAGCAGCCTCCCGGTGCCGGGCGGGGAGCTGTTTTTT